These T cell receptor beta chains were read from a single sample in a study of beta chain features in type 1 diabetes. Libraries were prepared by immunoSEQ multiplex PCR; TCRdb keeps only in-frame clonotypes and omits some of them. The data contain about 290,000 clones, roughly 8% of them singletons. Sequenced input: central memory CD4+ T cells from blood. Every receptor here comes from a woman between 18 and 29 years old in good health. Both conserved end residues are part of each CDR3. Each record gives: clone size, J gene, V gene, D gene, CDR3 protein, CDR3 DNA. D genes are given only for firm matches. Expanded clones get a size class; other rows say once, few or many, or leave the size out.

abundance: many
j_gene: TRBJ2-3
v_gene: TRBV29-1
d_gene: NA
CDR3aa: CSVVYLARHTQYF
CDR3nt: TGCAGCGTTGTGTATCTCGCCAGACATACGCAGTATTTT

abundance: NA
j_gene: TRBJ1-5
v_gene: TRBV28
d_gene: NA
CDR3aa: CASSEGHSNQPQHF
CDR3nt: TGTGCCAGCAGCGAGGGGCATAGCAATCAGCCCCAGCATTTT

abundance: few
j_gene: TRBJ1-2
v_gene: TRBV5-4
d_gene: NA
CDR3aa: CASSLAGGIQSANYGYTF
CDR3nt: TGTGCCAGCAGCTTGGCCGGGGGGATCCAGTCCGCTAACTATGGCTACACCTTC

abundance: few
j_gene: TRBJ2-3
v_gene: TRBV11-1
d_gene: TRBD2
CDR3aa: CASRQTSGAPYF
CDR3nt: TGTGCCAGCCGCCAAACTAGCGGGGCCCCGTATTTT

abundance: NA
j_gene: TRBJ2-5
v_gene: TRBV7-2
d_gene: NA
CDR3aa: CASSLSLGETQYF
CDR3nt: TGTGCCAGCAGCTTAAGTCTAGGAGAGACCCAGTACTTC

abundance: many
j_gene: TRBJ2-1
v_gene: TRBV5-1
d_gene: TRBD2
CDR3aa: CASSRSGGGYNEQFF
CDR3nt: TGCGCCAGCAGCCGTAGCGGGGGTGGTTACAATGAGCAGTTCTTC

abundance: few
j_gene: TRBJ1-2
v_gene: TRBV4-1
d_gene: NA
CDR3aa: CASSSSTGGYTF
CDR3nt: TGCGCCAGCAGCTCTTCGACCGGAGGCTACACCTTC

abundance: NA
j_gene: TRBJ1-5
v_gene: TRBV28
d_gene: NA
CDR3aa: CASSLLSVQPQHF
CDR3nt: TGTGCCAGCAGCCTCTTGAGCGTCCAGCCCCAGCATTTT

abundance: many
j_gene: TRBJ2-2
v_gene: TRBV14
d_gene: TRBD2
CDR3aa: CASSQGGGPAGELFF
CDR3nt: TGTGCCAGCAGCCAGGGCGGGGGTCCGGCCGGGGAGCTGTTTTTT

abundance: NA
j_gene: TRBJ2-7
v_gene: TRBV6-5
d_gene: TRBD1
CDR3aa: CASSRDRGSYEQYF
CDR3nt: TGTGCCAGCAGTCGGGACAGGGGCTCCTACGAGCAGTACTTC

abundance: NA
j_gene: TRBJ2-6
v_gene: TRBV15
d_gene: NA
CDR3aa: CATSRDGGGSSGANVLTF
CDR3nt: TGTGCCACCAGCAGAGATGGGGGCGGGAGCTCTGGGGCCAACGTCCTGACTTTC

abundance: few
j_gene: TRBJ2-1
v_gene: TRBV2
d_gene: TRBD2
CDR3aa: CASSVVSLAGAEQFF
CDR3nt: TGTGCCAGCAGCGTAGTATCACTAGCGGGGGCGGAGCAGTTCTTC

abundance: NA
j_gene: TRBJ2-5
v_gene: TRBV5-1
d_gene: NA
CDR3aa: CASSSFAGYQETQYF
CDR3nt: TGCGCCAGCAGCAGTTTTGCAGGGTACCAAGAGACCCAGTACTTC

abundance: many
j_gene: TRBJ2-5
v_gene: TRBV11-2
d_gene: TRBD2
CDR3aa: CASSPTSGGLETQYF
CDR3nt: TGTGCCAGCAGCCCGACTAGCGGGGGCCTTGAGACCCAGTACTTC

abundance: few
j_gene: TRBJ1-5
v_gene: TRBV12-2
d_gene: NA
CDR3aa: CASRRDRGPWPQHF
CDR3nt: TGTGCAAGTAGGCGGGACAGGGGCCCTTGGCCCCAGCATTTT

abundance: few
j_gene: TRBJ2-1
v_gene: TRBV20-1
d_gene: NA
CDR3aa: CSASKGDEQFF
CDR3nt: TGCAGTGCTAGCAAAGGGGATGAGCAGTTCTTC

abundance: NA
j_gene: TRBJ1-6
v_gene: TRBV11-2
d_gene: TRBD1
CDR3aa: CASSMAGTGNSPLHF
CDR3nt: TGTGCCAGCAGCATGGCCGGGACAGGGAATTCACCCCTCCACTTT

abundance: few
j_gene: TRBJ2-6
v_gene: TRBV5-8
d_gene: NA
CDR3aa: CASSLVVSGANVLTF
CDR3nt: TGTGCCAGCAGCTTGGTGGTATCGGGGGCCAACGTCCTGACTTTC

abundance: NA
j_gene: TRBJ2-5
v_gene: TRBV30
d_gene: NA
CDR3aa: CAWTAGSSLETQYF
CDR3nt: TGTGCCTGGACCGCGGGGAGCTCTTTGGAGACCCAGTACTTC

abundance: many
j_gene: TRBJ2-7
v_gene: TRBV18
d_gene: NA
CDR3aa: CASSPGSDEQYF
CDR3nt: TGTGCCAGCTCACCGGGTAGCGACGAGCAGTACTTC

abundance: NA
j_gene: TRBJ2-5
v_gene: TRBV7-9
d_gene: NA
CDR3aa: CASSFPGKETQYF
CDR3nt: TGTGCCAGCAGCTTCCCAGGGAAAGAGACCCAGTACTTC

abundance: NA
j_gene: TRBJ2-7
v_gene: TRBV9
d_gene: NA
CDR3aa: CASSARDTTSYEQYF
CDR3nt: TGTGCCAGCAGCGCTCGGGACACAACCTCCTACGAGCAGTACTTC

abundance: NA
j_gene: TRBJ2-5
v_gene: TRBV20-1
d_gene: NA
CDR3aa: CSARVAETQYF
CDR3nt: TGCAGTGCTAGAGTGGCAGAGACCCAGTACTTC

abundance: few
j_gene: TRBJ1-1
v_gene: TRBV5-1
d_gene: NA
CDR3aa: CASSPTGGGTEAFF
CDR3nt: TGCGCCAGCAGCCCAACGGGCGGAGGGACTGAAGCTTTCTTT

abundance: many
j_gene: TRBJ2-5
v_gene: TRBV7-9
d_gene: NA
CDR3aa: CASSLGISGETQYF
CDR3nt: TGTGCCAGCAGCTTAGGAATTTCGGGGGAGACCCAGTACTTC

abundance: few
j_gene: TRBJ2-1
v_gene: TRBV5-1
d_gene: NA
CDR3aa: CASSPNPGQFLMGNEQFF
CDR3nt: TGCGCCAGCAGCCCTAACCCCGGACAGTTTCTAATGGGAAATGAGCAGTTCTTC

abundance: few
j_gene: TRBJ1-4
v_gene: TRBV29-1
d_gene: NA
CDR3aa: CSVTQGSTNEKLFF
CDR3nt: TGCAGCGTTACGCAGGGGTCAACTAATGAAAAACTGTTTTTT

abundance: few
j_gene: TRBJ2-7
v_gene: TRBV19
d_gene: NA
CDR3aa: CASSRDWVTSSYEQYF
CDR3nt: TGTGCCAGTAGTAGGGACTGGGTGACTAGCTCCTACGAGCAGTACTTC

abundance: few
j_gene: TRBJ1-1
v_gene: TRBV7-6
d_gene: NA
CDR3aa: CASSLRTGIPTEAFF
CDR3nt: TGTGCCAGCAGCTTAAGAACAGGGATCCCCACTGAAGCTTTCTTT

abundance: many
j_gene: TRBJ1-4
v_gene: TRBV9
d_gene: NA
CDR3aa: CASSRQMNEKLFF
CDR3nt: TGTGCCAGCAGCAGACAGATGAATGAAAAACTGTTTTTT

abundance: few
j_gene: TRBJ1-3
v_gene: TRBV21-1
d_gene: NA
CDR3aa: CARRQGLSSGNTIYF
CDR3nt: TGTGCCAGGCGCCAGGGGCTTAGCTCTGGAAACACCATATATTTT

abundance: few
j_gene: TRBJ1-5
v_gene: TRBV19
d_gene: NA
CDR3aa: CASRLQGAFYQPQHF
CDR3nt: TGTGCCAGTAGGTTACAGGGCGCTTTCTATCAGCCCCAGCATTTT

abundance: few
j_gene: TRBJ1-4
v_gene: TRBV4-3
d_gene: NA
CDR3aa: CASSQKGPGTNEKLFF
CDR3nt: TGCGCCAGCAGCCAAAAAGGACCGGGAACTAATGAAAAACTGTTTTTT

abundance: NA
j_gene: TRBJ2-7
v_gene: TRBV5-1
d_gene: NA
CDR3aa: CASSLAPGGEQYF
CDR3nt: TGCGCCAGCAGCTTGGCCCCAGGCGGCGAGCAGTACTTC

abundance: many
j_gene: TRBJ2-1
v_gene: TRBV7-2
d_gene: NA
CDR3aa: CASSPKGLRPEQFF
CDR3nt: TGTGCCAGCAGCCCCAAGGGACTCCGACCCGAGCAGTTCTTC

abundance: NA
j_gene: TRBJ2-1
v_gene: TRBV5-4
d_gene: TRBD1
CDR3aa: CASSFPRTGGVNEQFF
CDR3nt: TGTGCCAGCAGCTTCCCACGGACAGGGGGGGTCAATGAGCAGTTCTTC

abundance: few
j_gene: TRBJ1-2
v_gene: TRBV5-5
d_gene: NA
CDR3aa: CASSLSANYGYTF
CDR3nt: TGTGCCAGCAGCTTGAGTGCTAACTATGGCTACACCTTC

abundance: few
j_gene: TRBJ2-5
v_gene: TRBV20-1
d_gene: NA
CDR3aa: CSAPPQETQYF
CDR3nt: TGCAGTGCACCCCCCCAAGAGACCCAGTACTTC

abundance: NA
j_gene: TRBJ2-1
v_gene: TRBV9
d_gene: TRBD1
CDR3aa: CASSVNGGQGAGEQFF
CDR3nt: TGTGCCAGCAGCGTTAATGGGGGACAGGGGGCCGGTGAGCAGTTCTTC

abundance: NA
j_gene: TRBJ2-4
v_gene: TRBV7-2
d_gene: NA
CDR3aa: CASSSGLAGQYF
CDR3nt: TGTGCCAGCAGCTCTGGTTTGGCGGGTCAGTACTTC

abundance: many
j_gene: TRBJ1-4
v_gene: TRBV7-8
d_gene: TRBD1
CDR3aa: CASSTTRTGGAAEKLFF
CDR3nt: TGTGCCAGCAGCACAACCCGGACAGGGGGCGCGGCTGAAAAACTGTTTTTT

abundance: few
j_gene: TRBJ2-2
v_gene: TRBV30
d_gene: TRBD2
CDR3aa: CAWTGLAGTGELFF
CDR3nt: TGTGCCTGGACGGGACTAGCGGGAACCGGGGAGCTGTTTTTT

abundance: few
j_gene: TRBJ2-7
v_gene: TRBV4-3
d_gene: TRBD1
CDR3aa: CASSQDLGTGAYEQYF
CDR3nt: TGCGCCAGCAGCCAAGATCTCGGGACAGGGGCCTACGAGCAGTACTTC

abundance: few
j_gene: TRBJ2-7
v_gene: TRBV6-5
d_gene: TRBD1
CDR3aa: CASTSGTGGEQYF
CDR3nt: TGTGCCAGCACGTCCGGGACAGGGGGCGAGCAGTACTTC

abundance: NA
j_gene: TRBJ2-6
v_gene: TRBV7-2
d_gene: NA
CDR3aa: CASSPARRSGANVLTF
CDR3nt: TGTGCCAGCAGCCCAGCCAGACGCTCTGGGGCCAACGTCCTGACTTTC

abundance: NA
j_gene: TRBJ1-6
v_gene: TRBV18
d_gene: NA
CDR3aa: CASSRDPNSPLHF
CDR3nt: TGTGCCAGCTCCCGGGACCCTAATTCACCCCTCCACTTT

abundance: few
j_gene: TRBJ1-1
v_gene: TRBV7-2
d_gene: NA
CDR3aa: CASSTSGQVAFF
CDR3nt: TGTGCCAGCAGCACCTCGGGGCAGGTAGCTTTCTTT

abundance: NA
j_gene: TRBJ1-5
v_gene: TRBV28
d_gene: NA
CDR3aa: CASSFYQGAQHF
CDR3nt: TGTGCCAGCAGTTTTTACCAGGGTGCCCAGCATTTT

abundance: NA
j_gene: TRBJ1-5
v_gene: TRBV6-6
d_gene: NA
CDR3aa: CASSSGEVSNQPQHF
CDR3nt: TGTGCCAGCAGTTCAGGAGAGGTTAGCAATCAGCCCCAGCATTTT

abundance: few
j_gene: TRBJ2-5
v_gene: TRBV4-1
d_gene: TRBD1
CDR3aa: CASSLAGGARETQYF
CDR3nt: TGCGCCAGCAGCCTCGCAGGGGGCGCGAGGGAGACCCAGTACTTC

abundance: NA
j_gene: TRBJ2-2
v_gene: TRBV5-4
d_gene: NA
CDR3aa: CASSQEDTTANTGELFF
CDR3nt: TGTGCCAGCAGCCAAGAGGACACCACGGCGAACACCGGGGAGCTGTTTTTT

abundance: few
j_gene: TRBJ2-1
v_gene: TRBV6-4
d_gene: NA
CDR3aa: CASSDSQSSYNEQFF
CDR3nt: TGTGCCAGCAGTGACAGCCAGAGCTCCTACAATGAGCAGTTCTTC

abundance: many
j_gene: TRBJ1-1
v_gene: TRBV7-9
d_gene: NA
CDR3aa: CASSTTFSGTEAFF
CDR3nt: TGTGCCAGCAGCACGACATTTTCGGGCACTGAAGCTTTCTTT

abundance: NA
j_gene: TRBJ1-1
v_gene: TRBV6-6
d_gene: NA
CDR3aa: CASSYRQKNTEAFF
CDR3nt: TGTGCCAGCAGTTATCGACAGAAGAACACTGAAGCTTTCTTT

abundance: many
j_gene: TRBJ1-4
v_gene: TRBV5-5
d_gene: NA
CDR3aa: CASSPPTGWQNEKLFF
CDR3nt: TGTGCCAGCAGCCCGCCGACAGGTTGGCAGAATGAAAAACTGTTTTTT

abundance: many
j_gene: TRBJ2-3
v_gene: TRBV19
d_gene: NA
CDR3aa: CASMVAYSSTDTQYF
CDR3nt: TGTGCCAGTATGGTCGCCTACTCTAGCACAGATACGCAGTATTTT

abundance: few
j_gene: TRBJ2-7
v_gene: TRBV4-2
d_gene: TRBD2
CDR3aa: CASSQAMASGSYEQYF
CDR3nt: TGTGCCAGCAGCCAGGCCATGGCTAGCGGGTCCTACGAGCAGTACTTC

abundance: NA
j_gene: TRBJ1-2
v_gene: TRBV10-3
d_gene: TRBD1
CDR3aa: CAIRGQVHDYGYTF
CDR3nt: TGTGCCATCAGAGGACAGGTCCATGACTATGGCTACACCTTC

abundance: few
j_gene: TRBJ2-6
v_gene: TRBV4-2
d_gene: TRBD1
CDR3aa: CASSQDRGGAGANVLTF
CDR3nt: TGTGCCAGCAGCCAAGATAGAGGGGGCGCTGGGGCCAACGTCCTGACTTTC